The 25 T cell receptor beta chains listed next were all sequenced from one sample in a study of CD8+ T cells in alopecia areata (dated by TCRdb to 2016 to 2018). The protocol used for the library was the immunoSEQ multiplex PCR assay. For TCR sequencing, RNA was extracted from every sample and reverse transcribed into cDNA to serve as template. TCRdb's version of the immuneACCESS table is confined to in-frame rearrangements and falls short of the full clone set. An unresolved V gene accounts for under half of the shortfall where checked; the remainder is of unknown origin. Across this sample there are 140,000 to 150,000 clones, with 80% to 90% seen only once. The top ten constitute less than 15% of the sample. The sample's time point label, in plain terms: baseline before oral tofacitinib. Specimen: CD8+ T cells sorted from blood, collected at week 0. These receptors came from a human donor with alopecia areata.

This clone was found a few times. The chain joins TRBV7-3 to TRBJ2-1, with D uncertain. The germline V gene encodes CDR1 SGHTA and CDR2 FQGTGA. Trimming cost V 1 base and J 9 bases, with 13 bases left between them. This CDR3 spans 14 amino acids. CDR3: CASSLNPSNTEQFF. DNA for the CDR3: TGTGCCAGCAGCTTAAATCCCTCGAACACTGAGCAGTTCTTC.

About this clone: The sample contains more than one DNA sequence encoding this CDR3. This chain links TRBV5-1 with TRBJ2-3; the match to TRBD1 covers 8 bases. The CDR3 totals 14 residues. V shed 2 bases, J shed 3 bases, and the junction held 2 bases outside the gene matches. Germline V gene sequence: CDR1 SGHRS, CDR2 YFSETQ. This CDR3 is CASSFGQGTDTQYF. The CDR3 bases are TGCGCCAGCAGCTTCGGACAGGGTACAGATACGCAGTATTTT.

V and J are TRBV6-1 and TRBJ2-2; perhaps TRBD1 as D (6 bases). This CDR3 region has 18 residues. Per germline, CDR1 MNHNS and CDR2 SASEGT. Deletions cut 1 base from V and 5 bases from J, with 20 bases between. This CDR3 is CASSEDLIYGTSTGELFF. DNA of the CDR3: TGTGCCAGCAGTGAAGATTTGATATATGGGACATCTACCGGGGAGCTGTTTTTT.

The chain links TRBV11-2 to TRBJ2-7; 9 bases are shared with TRBD2. Germline CDR1 and CDR2: SGHAT and FQNNGV. The CDR3 is made up of 15 amino acids. V lost 2 bases to trimming and J lost 3 bases; unmatched junction nucleotides: 5. The CDR3 spells CASSLTQREVYEQYF. The CDR3 nucleotides read TGTGCCAGCAGCTTAACCCAGCGGGAGGTCTACGAGCAGTACTTC.

This chain connects TRBV27 to TRBJ2-5; 10 bases map to TRBD2. Germline V lookup: CDR1 MNHEY, CDR2 SMNVEV (reference sequence). There are 14 residues in the CDR3. The ends lost 5 bases at V and 5 bases at J; junction bases unmatched: 5. CDR3 sequence: CASSLSGLAETQYF. The CDR3 coding sequence is TGTGCCAGCAGTCTCTCGGGACTAGCGGAGACCCAGTACTTC.

This clone was counted between two and nine times. The chain joins TRBV4-1 to TRBJ1-4; the D gene is possibly TRBD1 (5 bases). This CDR3 has 14 amino acids. The germline V gene encodes CDR1 MGHRA and CDR2 YSYEKL. The ends were cut back, 6 bases at V and 8 bases at J, with 16 bases in the middle. This CDR3 is CASRLPGREEKLFF. In DNA, the CDR3 is TGCGCCAGCAGACTCCCAGGGAGAGAAGAAAAACTGTTTTTT.

This chain uses TRBV16 with TRBJ1-5; 7 bases agree with TRBD1. This CDR3 has 15 residues. Losses at the gene ends were 1 base for V and 5 bases for J; bases not matched to a gene: 5. Germline V gene sequence: CDR1 KGHSY, CDR2 FQNENV. The CDR3 loop reads CASSQWGQTDQPQHF. In DNA, the CDR3 is TGTGCCAGCAGCCAATGGGGACAGACAGATCAGCCCCAGCATTTT.

The chain combines TRBV10-3 with TRBJ2-7; D not resolved. The CDR3 covers 17 residues. Germline V gene lookup returns CDR1 ENHRY and CDR2 SYGVKD. The ends were cut back, 0 bases at V and 7 bases at J, with 22 bases in the middle. This CDR3 reads CAISESVGMPWFGEQYF. As DNA, the CDR3 is TGTGCCATCAGTGAGTCGGTAGGGATGCCCTGGTTTGGGGAGCAGTACTTC.

V gene TRBV15 combines with J gene TRBJ2-7, with D possibly TRBD1 on 5 matching bases. This CDR3 has 14 residues. The ends were cut back, 4 bases at V and 6 bases at J, with 16 bases in the middle. The V gene's germline CDR1 is LNHNV and CDR2 YYDKDF (reference sequence). CDR3 bases: TGTGCCACCAGCATACTTCAGGGATTCGGCGAGCAGTACTTC. Its translation: CATSILQGFGEQYF.

This chain uses TRBV29-1 with TRBJ2-1; D is unclear. Germline lookup yields CDR1 SQVTM and CDR2 ANQGSEA. V was trimmed by 5 bases and J by 7 bases, leaving 12 bases between them. The CDR3 totals 12 residues. The CDR3 DNA follows: TGCAGCGTTTGGATAGCTGGAAATGAGCAGTTCTTC. Encoded protein: CSVWIAGNEQFF.

This clone occurred a few times. The genes are TRBV5-4 and TRBJ2-7; 11 bases line up with TRBD1. CDR3 length equals 13 residues. From germline, CDR1 is SGHNT and CDR2 YYREEE (reference sequence). Trimming removed 5 bases from V and 5 bases from J; junction bases left unmatched: 3. Written as DNA, the CDR3 is TGTGCCAGCAGAGGACAGGGGGCCGACGAGCAGTACTTC. It specifies CASRGQGADEQYF.

V usage is TRBV27 and J usage is TRBJ2-4; TRBD2 might be the D (5 bases). CDR1 and CDR2 (germline): MNHEY, SMNVEV (reference sequence). The CDR3 extends over 16 amino acids. V shed 3 bases and J shed 0 bases, with 12 bases lying between them. CDR3 amino acids: CASSLSVEAAKNIQYF. In DNA form, the CDR3 reads TGTGCCAGCAGTTTGTCTGTGGAGGCAGCCAAAAACATTCAGTACTTC.

The V call is TRBV29-1, the J call TRBJ1-1; D not certain. This CDR3 has 12 amino acids. The ends were cut back, 4 bases at V and 1 base at J, with 7 bases in the middle. Germline CDR1 and CDR2: SQVTM and ANQGSEA. The CDR3 loop is CSVGTANTEAFF. DNA for the CDR3: TGCAGCGTTGGGACGGCGAACACTGAAGCTTTCTTT.

The chain carries TRBV29-1 and TRBJ2-5; D possibly corresponds to TRBD1 (5 bases). V dropped 2 bases and J dropped 5 bases, with 15 bases sitting between them. Per germline, CDR1 SQVTM and CDR2 ANQGSEA. This CDR3 contains 14 residues. The CDR3: CSVELSAGWETQYF. The CDR3 nucleotides are TGCAGCGTTGAATTGTCTGCAGGGTGGGAGACCCAGTACTTC.

The V gene is TRBV6-5, the J gene TRBJ2-1; D might be TRBD2 (6 bases). The CDR3 runs 15 residues. The ends were cut back, 7 bases at V and 6 bases at J, with 19 bases in the middle. Germline values: CDR1 MNHEY, CDR2 SVGAGI. The CDR3 here is CASKFSLAAGNEQFF. The CDR3 DNA sequence: TGTGCCAGCAAATTTTCCTTAGCGGCAGGCAATGAGCAGTTCTTC.

In this sample, this clone turned up once. The genes are TRBV19 and TRBJ2-2; 7 bases fit TRBD2. Germline values: CDR1 LNHDA, CDR2 SQIVND (reference sequence). The trim removed 1 base at V and 4 bases at J, leaving 3 bases unmatched. The CDR3 length is 15 residues. CDR3 residues: CASSIVGGSTGELFF. CDR3 sequence (DNA): TGTGCCAGTAGTATAGTCGGGGGGAGCACCGGGGAGCTGTTTTTT.

V gene TRBV7-3 combines with J gene TRBJ2-1, with 7 bases fitting TRBD1. Per germline, CDR1 SGHTA and CDR2 FQGTGA. V lost 5 bases to trimming and J lost 8 bases; unmatched junction nucleotides: 0. The CDR3 loop spans 11 amino acids. CDR3 sequence: CASSGTDEQFF. Here the CDR3 DNA reads TGTGCCAGCAGCGGGACAGATGAGCAGTTCTTC. Variable domain in full (rest from reference TRBV7-3 and TRBJ2-1): GAGVSQTPSNKVTEKGKYVELRCDPISGHTALYWYRQSLGQGPEFLIYFQGTGAADDSGLPNDRFFAVRPEGSVSTLKIQRTERGDSAVYLCASSGTDEQFFGPGTRLTVL.

This sequence joins TRBV18 and TRBJ2-6, with 7 bases identical to TRBD2. With V trimmed by 3 bases and J by 0 bases, 5 bases remained unmatched. This CDR3 contains 17 residues. Germline V gene data show CDR1 as KGHSH and CDR2 as LQKENI. The CDR3 loop reads CASSPARGGSGANVLTF. CDR3 nucleotides: TGTGCCAGCTCACCCGCCCGCGGGGGCTCTGGGGCCAACGTCCTGACTTTC.

The J gene is TRBJ1-5, the V gene TRBV7-8; D is unclear. Germline V gene sequence: CDR1 SGHVS, CDR2 FQNEAQ. This CDR3 is 14 amino acids long. Trimming stripped 4 bases from V and 5 bases from J, with 12 bases between. CDR3 bases: TGTGCCAGCAGCTGGGGAGGGCGAGATCAGCCCCAGCATTTT. As protein: CASSWGGRDQPQHF.

This rearrangement joins TRBV7-9 to TRBJ2-3; 7 nucleotides agree with TRBD2. The CDR3 loop spans 17 amino acids. J lost 5 bases, V lost 5 bases, and 16 bases had no gene match. The germline V gene encodes CDR1 SEHNR and CDR2 FQNEAQ (reference sequence). The DNA for the CDR3 is TGTGCCAGCAGCCCCCCCCATGGACTAGAAGAACGAGATACGCAGTATTTT. The encoded protein is CASSPPHGLEERDTQYF.

This chain uses TRBV27 with TRBJ2-5; D may be TRBD2 (6 bases). Trimming took off 7 bases at V and 4 bases at J, with 7 bases between the two ends. Looked up from germline, CDR1 is MNHEY and CDR2 is SMNVEV (reference sequence). There are 11 residues in the CDR3. The CDR3 sequence is CASMGGETQYF. The CDR3 DNA is TGTGCCAGCATGGGGGGAGAGACCCAGTACTTC.

The chain is built from TRBV5-4 and TRBJ2-7; 7 bases are shared with TRBD2. CDR1 is SGHNT and CDR2 is YYREEE in the germline V gene (reference sequence). The CDR3 spans 15 residues. J lost 2 bases, V lost 7 bases, and 12 bases had no gene match. The CDR3 DNA is TGTGCCAGCGACTTGGGAGGGGAGGGTCCCTACGAGCAGTACTTC. Translating it yields CASDLGGEGPYEQYF. The variable domain in full, with the rest retrieved from reference TRBV5-4 and TRBJ2-7, is ETGVTQSPTHLIKTRGQQVTLRCSSQSGHNTVSWYQQALGQGPQFIFQYYREEENGRGNFPPRFSGLQFPNYSSELNVNALELDDSALYLCASDLGGEGPYEQYFGPGTRLTVT.

In this sample, this clone turned up once. The CDR3 region has the DNA TGCGCCAGCTCGTTAGCGAACCATGAGCAGTTCTTC. Residues: CASSLANHEQFF. The chain has TRBV10-2 and TRBJ2-1; possibly TRBD2 for D (5 bases). CDR3 length equals 12 residues. Germline lookup yields CDR1 WSHSY and CDR2 SAAADI. V lost 8 bases, J lost 8 bases, and 13 bases lay in between.

The chain employs TRBV25-1 and TRBJ2-7, with D perhaps given as TRBD1 or TRBD2 (7 bases each). Germline assignment: CDR1 MGHDK and CDR2 SYGVNS. V shed 1 base and J shed 5 bases, with 12 bases lying between them. The CDR3 is made up of 14 amino acids. The CDR3 here is CASSEFRGGDEQYF. The CDR3 nucleotides are TGTGCCAGCAGTGAATTCAGGGGGGGTGACGAGCAGTACTTC.

The chain links TRBV7-9 to TRBJ1-1; the D gene is possibly TRBD1 (5 bases). The CDR3 is 13 residues long. CDR1 and CDR2 from the germline V gene are SEHNR and FQNEAQ (reference sequence). V lost 7 bases to trimming and J lost 1 base, with 10 bases between them. For the CDR3, the DNA is TGTGCCAGCATGCTTGGGGGGAACACTGAAGCTTTCTTT. Its protein product is CASMLGGNTEAFF.